This TCR beta chain was identified during a study of blood T cell repertoires in COVID-19. Libraries were prepared by immunoSEQ multiplex PCR; TCRdb keeps only in-frame clonotypes and omits some of them. The repertoire holds approximately 200,000 clones, with 80% to 85% as singletons. This CDR3 comprises 14 residues. Looked up from germline, CDR1 is SGHRS and CDR2 is YFSETQ. Trimming at V came to 7 bases and at J to 2 bases, leaving 5 bases not matched to a gene. The V call is TRBV5-1, the J call TRBJ2-3; TRBD2 matches at 9 bases. This TCR came from a woman aged 60 to 75 who had recovered from COVID-19. The sequenced sample was peripheral blood. CDR3 loop: CASASGAYTDTQYF. The CDR3 nucleotides are TGCGCCAGCGCTAGCGGGGCATACACAGATACGCAGTATTTT.